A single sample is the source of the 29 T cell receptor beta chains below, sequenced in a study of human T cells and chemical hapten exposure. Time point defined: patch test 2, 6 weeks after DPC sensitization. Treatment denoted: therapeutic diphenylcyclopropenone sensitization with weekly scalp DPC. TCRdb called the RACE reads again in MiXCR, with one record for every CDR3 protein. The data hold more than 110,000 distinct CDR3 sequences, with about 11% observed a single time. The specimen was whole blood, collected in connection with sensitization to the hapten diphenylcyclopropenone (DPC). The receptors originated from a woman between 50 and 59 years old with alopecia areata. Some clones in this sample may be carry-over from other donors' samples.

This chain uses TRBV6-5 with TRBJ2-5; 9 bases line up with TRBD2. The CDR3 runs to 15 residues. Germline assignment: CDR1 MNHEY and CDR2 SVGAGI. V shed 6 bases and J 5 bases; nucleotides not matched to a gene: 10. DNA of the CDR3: TGTGCCAGCAGCTACGGGACTAGCCGAGCGGAGACCCAGTACTTC. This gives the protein CASSYGTSRAETQYF.

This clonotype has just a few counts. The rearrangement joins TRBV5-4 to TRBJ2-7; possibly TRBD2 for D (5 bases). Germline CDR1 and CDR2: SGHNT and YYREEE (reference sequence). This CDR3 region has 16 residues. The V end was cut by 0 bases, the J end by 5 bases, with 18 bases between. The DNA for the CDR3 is TGTGCCAGCAGCTTGGTAGGGTCTAGCAAATCAAACGAGCAGTACTTC. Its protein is CASSLVGSSKSNEQYF.

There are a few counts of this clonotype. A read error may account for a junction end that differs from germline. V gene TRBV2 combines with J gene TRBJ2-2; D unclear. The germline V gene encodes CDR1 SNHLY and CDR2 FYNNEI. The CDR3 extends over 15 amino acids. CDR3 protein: CASTETAPPTGELFF. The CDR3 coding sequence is TGTGCCAGCACTGAAACGGCTCCTCCCACCGGGGAGCTGTTTTTT.

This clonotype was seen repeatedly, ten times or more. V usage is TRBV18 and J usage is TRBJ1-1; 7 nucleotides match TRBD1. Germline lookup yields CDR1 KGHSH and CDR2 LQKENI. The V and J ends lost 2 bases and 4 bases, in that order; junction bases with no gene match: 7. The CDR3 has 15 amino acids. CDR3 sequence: CASSPWGGGGTEAFF. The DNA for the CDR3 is TGTGCCAGCTCACCATGGGGAGGGGGCGGCACTGAAGCTTTCTTT.

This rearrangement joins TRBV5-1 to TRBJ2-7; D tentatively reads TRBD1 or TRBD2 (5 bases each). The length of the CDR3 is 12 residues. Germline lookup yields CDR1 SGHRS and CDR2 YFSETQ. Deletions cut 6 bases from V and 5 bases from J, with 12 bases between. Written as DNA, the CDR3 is TGCGCCAGCATAGGGACCTTCAACGAGCAGTACTTC. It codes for CASIGTFNEQYF.

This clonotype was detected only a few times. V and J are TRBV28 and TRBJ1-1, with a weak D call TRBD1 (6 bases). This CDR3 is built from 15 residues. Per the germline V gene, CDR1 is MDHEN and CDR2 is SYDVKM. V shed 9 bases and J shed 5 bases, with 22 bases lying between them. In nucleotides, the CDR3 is TGTGCCAGTACCAAGCCGGTTGGGGGGCGAACTGAAGCTTTCTTT. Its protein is CASTKPVGGRTEAFF.

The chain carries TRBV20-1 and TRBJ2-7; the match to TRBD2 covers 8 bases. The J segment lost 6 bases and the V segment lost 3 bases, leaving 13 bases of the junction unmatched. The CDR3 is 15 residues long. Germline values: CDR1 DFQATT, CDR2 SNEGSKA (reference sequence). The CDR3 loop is CSARPVVGRASEQYF. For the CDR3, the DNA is TGCAGTGCTAGGCCTGTCGTCGGGAGGGCTAGCGAGCAGTACTTC.

CDR3 in DNA: TGTGCCAGCAGCTTAGAGCTTCTACACAATGAGCAGTTCTTC. Protein product: CASSLELLHNEQFF. This sequence joins TRBV11-2 and TRBJ2-1; D gene ambiguous. The CDR3 contains 14 residues. Deletions cut 0 bases from V and 5 bases from J, with 8 bases between. Germline V CDR1 and CDR2: SGHAT, FQNNGV.

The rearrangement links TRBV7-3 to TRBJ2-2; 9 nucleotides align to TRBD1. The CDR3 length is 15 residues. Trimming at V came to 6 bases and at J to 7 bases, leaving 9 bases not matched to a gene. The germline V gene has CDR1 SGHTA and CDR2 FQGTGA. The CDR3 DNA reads TGTGCCAGCAGGGCACAGGGGGCGACTAGCGGGGAGCTGTTTTTT. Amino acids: CASRAQGATSGELFF.

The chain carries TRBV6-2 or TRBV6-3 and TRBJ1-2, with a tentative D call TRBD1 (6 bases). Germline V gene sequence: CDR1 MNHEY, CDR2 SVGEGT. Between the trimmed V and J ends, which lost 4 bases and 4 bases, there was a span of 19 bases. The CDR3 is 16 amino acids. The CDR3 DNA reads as TGTGCCAGCAGTTCGTGGGCTGTCCGGGGGGCCTATGGCTACACCTTC. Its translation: CASSSWAVRGAYGYTF.

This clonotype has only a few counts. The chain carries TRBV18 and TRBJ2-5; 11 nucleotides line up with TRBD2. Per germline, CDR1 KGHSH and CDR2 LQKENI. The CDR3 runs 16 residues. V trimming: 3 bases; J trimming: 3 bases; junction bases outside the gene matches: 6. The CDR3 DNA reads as TGTGCCAGCTCACCTACTAGCGGGAGATCGGAAGAGACCCAGTACTTC. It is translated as CASSPTSGRSEETQYF.

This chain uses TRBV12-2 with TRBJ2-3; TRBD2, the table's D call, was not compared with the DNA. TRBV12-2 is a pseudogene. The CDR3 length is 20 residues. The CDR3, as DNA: TGTGCAAGTCGTCGCTGGGGACTAGCGGGATTCCCCGTGGGCACAGATACGCAGTATTTT. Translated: CASRRWGLAGFPVGTDTQYF.

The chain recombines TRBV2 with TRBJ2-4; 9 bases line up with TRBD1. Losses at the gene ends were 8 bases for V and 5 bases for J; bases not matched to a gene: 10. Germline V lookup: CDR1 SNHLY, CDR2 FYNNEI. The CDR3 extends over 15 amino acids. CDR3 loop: CASLAGTGKQNIQYF. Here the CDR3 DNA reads TGTGCCAGCCTGGCCGGGACAGGGAAACAAAACATTCAGTACTTC.

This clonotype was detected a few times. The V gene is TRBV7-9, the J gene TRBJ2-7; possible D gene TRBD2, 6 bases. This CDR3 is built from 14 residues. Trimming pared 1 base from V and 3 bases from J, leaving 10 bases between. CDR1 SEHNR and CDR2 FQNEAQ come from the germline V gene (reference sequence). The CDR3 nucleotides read TGTGCCAGCAGCTTAGGGGGGACTCTCTACGAGCAGTACTTC. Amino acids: CASSLGGTLYEQYF.

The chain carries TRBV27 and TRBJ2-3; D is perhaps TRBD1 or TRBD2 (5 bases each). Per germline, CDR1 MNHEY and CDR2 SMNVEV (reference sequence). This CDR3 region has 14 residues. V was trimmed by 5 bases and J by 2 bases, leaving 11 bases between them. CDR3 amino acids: CASSKGTTTDTQYF. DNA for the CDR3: TGTGCCAGCAGTAAAGGGACCACCACAGATACGCAGTATTTT.

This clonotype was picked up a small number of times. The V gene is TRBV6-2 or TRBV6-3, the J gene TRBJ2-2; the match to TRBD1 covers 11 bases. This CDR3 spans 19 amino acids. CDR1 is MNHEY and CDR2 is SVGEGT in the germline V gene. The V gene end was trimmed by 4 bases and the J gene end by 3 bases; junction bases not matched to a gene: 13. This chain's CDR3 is CASSSLDRGRRVYTGELFF. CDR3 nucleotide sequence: TGTGCCAGCAGTTCTTTGGACAGGGGGCGCAGAGTGTACACCGGGGAGCTGTTTTTT.

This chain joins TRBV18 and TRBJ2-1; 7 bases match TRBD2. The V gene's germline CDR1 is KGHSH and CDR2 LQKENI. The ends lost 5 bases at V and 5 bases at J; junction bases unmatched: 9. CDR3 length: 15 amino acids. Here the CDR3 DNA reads TGTGCCAGCTCATCCCGACTAGCTCTTAACAATGAGCAGTTCTTC. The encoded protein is CASSSRLALNNEQFF.

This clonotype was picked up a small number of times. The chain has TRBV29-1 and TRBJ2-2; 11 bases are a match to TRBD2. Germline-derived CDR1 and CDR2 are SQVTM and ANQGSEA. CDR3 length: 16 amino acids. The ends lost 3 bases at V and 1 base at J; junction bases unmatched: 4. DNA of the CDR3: TGCAGCGTTGATCTGGGACTAGCGGTGAACACCGGGGAGCTGTTTTTT. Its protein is CSVDLGLAVNTGELFF.

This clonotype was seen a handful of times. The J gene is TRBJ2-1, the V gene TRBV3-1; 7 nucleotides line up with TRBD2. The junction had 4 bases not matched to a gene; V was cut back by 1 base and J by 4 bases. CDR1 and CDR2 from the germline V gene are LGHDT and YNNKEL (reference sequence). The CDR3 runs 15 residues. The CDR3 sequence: CASSQGLAQYNEQFF. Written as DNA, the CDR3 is TGTGCCAGCAGCCAAGGACTAGCCCAATACAATGAGCAGTTCTTC.

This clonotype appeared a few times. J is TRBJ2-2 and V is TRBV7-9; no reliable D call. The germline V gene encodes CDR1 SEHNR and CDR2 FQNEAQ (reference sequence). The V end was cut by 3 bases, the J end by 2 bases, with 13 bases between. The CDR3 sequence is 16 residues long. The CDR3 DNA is TGTGCCAGCAGCTTCTGGGGTGGAACTAACACCGGGGAGCTGTTTTTT. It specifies CASSFWGGTNTGELFF.

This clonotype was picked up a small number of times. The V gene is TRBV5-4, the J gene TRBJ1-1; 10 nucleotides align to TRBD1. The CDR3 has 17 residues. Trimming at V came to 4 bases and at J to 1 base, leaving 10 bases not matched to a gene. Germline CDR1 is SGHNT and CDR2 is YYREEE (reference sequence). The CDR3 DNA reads TGTGCCAGCAGCAAACCGGGACAGGGGATGGCGAACACTGAAGCTTTCTTT. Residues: CASSKPGQGMANTEAFF.

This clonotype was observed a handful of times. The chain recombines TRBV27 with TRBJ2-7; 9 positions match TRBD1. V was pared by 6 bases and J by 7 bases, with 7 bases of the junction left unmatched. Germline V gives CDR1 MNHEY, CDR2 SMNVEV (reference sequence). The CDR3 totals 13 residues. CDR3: CASRRTGVGEQYF. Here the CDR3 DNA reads TGTGCCAGCAGAAGGACAGGGGTGGGAGAGCAGTACTTC.

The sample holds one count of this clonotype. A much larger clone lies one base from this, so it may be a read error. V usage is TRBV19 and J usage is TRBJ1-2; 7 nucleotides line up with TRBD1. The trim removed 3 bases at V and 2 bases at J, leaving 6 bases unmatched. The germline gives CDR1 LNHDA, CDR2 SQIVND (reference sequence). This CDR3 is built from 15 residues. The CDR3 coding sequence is TGTGCCAGTAGTATGCGGAGGGGGCGCAACTATGGCTACACCTTC. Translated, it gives CASSMRRGRNYGYTF.

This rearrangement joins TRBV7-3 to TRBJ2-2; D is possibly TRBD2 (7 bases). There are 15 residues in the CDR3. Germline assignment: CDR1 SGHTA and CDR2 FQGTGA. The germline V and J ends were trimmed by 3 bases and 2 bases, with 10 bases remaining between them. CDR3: CASSLSGTNTGELFF. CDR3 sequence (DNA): TGTGCCAGCAGCTTGAGCGGGACAAACACCGGGGAGCTGTTTTTT. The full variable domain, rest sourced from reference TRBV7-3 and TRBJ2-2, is GAGVSQTPSNKVTEKGKYVELRCDPISGHTALYWYRQSLGQGPEFLIYFQGTGAADDSGLPNDRFFAVRPEGSVSTLKIQRTERGDSAVYLCASSLSGTNTGELFFGEGSRLTVL.

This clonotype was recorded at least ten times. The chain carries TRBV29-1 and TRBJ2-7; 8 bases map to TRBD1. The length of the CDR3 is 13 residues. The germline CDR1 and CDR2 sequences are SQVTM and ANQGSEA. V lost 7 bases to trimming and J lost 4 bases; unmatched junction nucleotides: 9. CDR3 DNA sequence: TGCAGCGCCGGAGACAGGGGCCTTTACGAGCAGTACTTC. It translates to CSAGDRGLYEQYF.

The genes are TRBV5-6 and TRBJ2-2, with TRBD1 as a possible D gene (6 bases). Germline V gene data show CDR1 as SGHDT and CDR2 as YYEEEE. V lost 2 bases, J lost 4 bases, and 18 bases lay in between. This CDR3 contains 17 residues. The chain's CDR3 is CASSFRPGRGGTGELFF. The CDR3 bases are TGTGCCAGCAGCTTCCGCCCGGGCAGGGGTGGCACCGGGGAGCTGTTTTTT.

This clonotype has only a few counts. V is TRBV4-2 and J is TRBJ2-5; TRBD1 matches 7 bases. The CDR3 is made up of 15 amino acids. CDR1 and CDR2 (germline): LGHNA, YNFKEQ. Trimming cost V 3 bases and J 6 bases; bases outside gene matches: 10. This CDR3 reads CASSQVTGEVKTQYF. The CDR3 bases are TGTGCCAGCAGCCAGGTAACAGGGGAAGTGAAGACCCAGTACTTC.

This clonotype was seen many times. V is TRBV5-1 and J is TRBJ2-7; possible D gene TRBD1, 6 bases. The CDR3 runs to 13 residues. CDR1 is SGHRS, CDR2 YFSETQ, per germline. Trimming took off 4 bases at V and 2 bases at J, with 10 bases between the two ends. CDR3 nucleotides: TGCGCCAGCAGCCGGGACACGCCCTACGAGCAGTACTTC. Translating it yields CASSRDTPYEQYF.

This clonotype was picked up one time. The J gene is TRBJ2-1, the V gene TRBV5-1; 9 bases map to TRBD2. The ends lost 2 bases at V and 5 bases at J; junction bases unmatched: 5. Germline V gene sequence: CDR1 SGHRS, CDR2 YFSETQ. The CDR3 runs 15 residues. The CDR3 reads CASSFLAGRDNEQFF. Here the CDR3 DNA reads TGCGCCAGCAGCTTCCTAGCGGGGCGTGACAATGAGCAGTTCTTC.